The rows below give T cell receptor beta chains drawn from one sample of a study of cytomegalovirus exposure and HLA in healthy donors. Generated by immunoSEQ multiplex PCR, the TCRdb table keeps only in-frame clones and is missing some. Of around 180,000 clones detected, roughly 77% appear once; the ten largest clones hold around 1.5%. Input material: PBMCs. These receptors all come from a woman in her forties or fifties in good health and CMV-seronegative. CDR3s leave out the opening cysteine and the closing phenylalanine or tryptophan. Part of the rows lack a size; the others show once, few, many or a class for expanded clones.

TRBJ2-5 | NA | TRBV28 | ASSLRAGAQETQY
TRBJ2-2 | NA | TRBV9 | ASREGTSGELF
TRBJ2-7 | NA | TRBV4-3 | ASSQYATYEQY
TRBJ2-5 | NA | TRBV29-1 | SGGETQY
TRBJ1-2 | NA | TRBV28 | ASSPSTGGIYGYT
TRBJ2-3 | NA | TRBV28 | ASSLAGGTDTQY
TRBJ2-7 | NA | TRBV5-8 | ASDVTDYEQY
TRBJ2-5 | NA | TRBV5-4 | ASSLKGVETQY
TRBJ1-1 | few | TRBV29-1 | SVGQGNTEAF
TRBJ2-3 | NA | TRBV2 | ASSEAGGVSSTDTQY
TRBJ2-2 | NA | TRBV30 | AWSVNRGPTGELF
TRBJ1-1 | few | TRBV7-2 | ASSFGGFGKNTEAF
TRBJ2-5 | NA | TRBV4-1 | ASSQVRQQETQY
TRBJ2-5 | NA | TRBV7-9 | ASSLGILAGGQETQY
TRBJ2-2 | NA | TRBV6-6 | ASTYAPARNTGELF
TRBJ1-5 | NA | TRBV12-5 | ASGLDGTFGPQH
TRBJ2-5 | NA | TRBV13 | ASQIKWTGGTQY
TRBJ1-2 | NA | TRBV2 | ASRGQIYGYT
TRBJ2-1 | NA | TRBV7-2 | ASSYYRGIYNEQF
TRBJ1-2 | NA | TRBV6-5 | ASSYSHGVTGYT
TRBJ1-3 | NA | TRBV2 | ASRQSRDSSGNTIY
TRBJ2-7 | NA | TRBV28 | ASIAQISYEQY
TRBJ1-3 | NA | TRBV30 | AWSAGAGNTIY
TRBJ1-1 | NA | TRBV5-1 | ASDPEAGRRTEAF
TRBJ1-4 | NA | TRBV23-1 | ASRYSTNEKLF
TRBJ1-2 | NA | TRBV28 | ASSTLGGQGGGGLWGYT
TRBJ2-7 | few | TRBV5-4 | ASSPRGGLVGEQY
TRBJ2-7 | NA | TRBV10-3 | AIRPDRPGEQY
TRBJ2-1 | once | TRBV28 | ASSPQGFDNEQF
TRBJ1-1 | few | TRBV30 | AWSVRQTNTEAF
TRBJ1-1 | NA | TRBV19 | ASRALETGGNTEAF
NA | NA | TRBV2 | ASSVDTGSYEQY
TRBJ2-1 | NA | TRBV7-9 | ANSYTTSYNEQF
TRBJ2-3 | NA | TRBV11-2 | ASSLPAHRVSTDTQY
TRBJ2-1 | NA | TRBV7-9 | SSSGSSGRASWNEQF
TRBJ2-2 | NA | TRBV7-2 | ASGRSLPGQIPGELF
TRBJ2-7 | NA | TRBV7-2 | ASSLGTGGSGEQY
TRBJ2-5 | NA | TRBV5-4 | ASSFRGGAEETQY
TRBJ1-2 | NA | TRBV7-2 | ASSLALSQGYCGYT
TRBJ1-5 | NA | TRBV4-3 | ASSQSGPSGGGNQPQH
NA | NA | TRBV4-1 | ASSHPASDSSYEQY
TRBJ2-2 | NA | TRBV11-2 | ASSSLDRSNTGELF
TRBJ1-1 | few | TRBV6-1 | ASRAQTEAF
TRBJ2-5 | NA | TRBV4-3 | ASSLSREQETQY
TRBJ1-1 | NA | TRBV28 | ASRWVGGYTEAF
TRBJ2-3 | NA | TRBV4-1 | ASSFAGAFFTDTQY
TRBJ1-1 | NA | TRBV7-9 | ASSSRTGVRNTEAF
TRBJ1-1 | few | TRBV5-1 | ASSFWTAKNTEAF
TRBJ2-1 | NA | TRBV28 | ASSLRYNEQF
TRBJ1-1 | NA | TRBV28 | ASSFLGGTEAF
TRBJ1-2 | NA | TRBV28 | ASSDPTTGNYGYT
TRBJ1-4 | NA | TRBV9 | ASSEQDLPEGEKLF
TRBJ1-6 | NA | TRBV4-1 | ASSQARGGNTPLH
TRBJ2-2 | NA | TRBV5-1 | ASSFGLARGTGELF
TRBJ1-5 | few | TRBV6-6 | ASSYSIGDQPQH
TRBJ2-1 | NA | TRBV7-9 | ASSNRTTKYNEQF
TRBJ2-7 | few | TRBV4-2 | ASSQARGEQY